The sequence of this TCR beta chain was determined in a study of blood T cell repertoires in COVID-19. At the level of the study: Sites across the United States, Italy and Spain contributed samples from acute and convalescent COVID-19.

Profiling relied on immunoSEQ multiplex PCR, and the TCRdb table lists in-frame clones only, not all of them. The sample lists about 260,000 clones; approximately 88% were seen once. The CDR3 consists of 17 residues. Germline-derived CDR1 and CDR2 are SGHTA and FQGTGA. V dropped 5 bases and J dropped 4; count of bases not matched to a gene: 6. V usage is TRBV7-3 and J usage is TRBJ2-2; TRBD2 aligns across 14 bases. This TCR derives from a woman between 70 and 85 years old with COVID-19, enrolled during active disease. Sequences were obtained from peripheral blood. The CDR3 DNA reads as TGTGCCAGCAGCCCGGGACTAGCGGGAGTGAGCACCGGGGAGCTGTTTTTT. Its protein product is CASSPGLAGVSTGELFF.